This TCR beta chain was captured in a study of untreated major depressive disorder. The ends were cut back, 7 bases at V and 10 bases at J, with 11 bases in the middle. The V gene's germline CDR1 is MNHNY and CDR2 SVGAGI (reference sequence). This CDR3 has 11 residues. Here immunoSEQ multiplex PCR was the method, and the copy in TCRdb shows in-frame clones only, minus some. This sample yields 21,000 or so clones, of which more than 70% are seen a single time; about 5% belongs to the top ten. The receptor was derived from a woman aged 25 to 39 in good health. Sequenced: CD4+ T cells from PBMCs. The V gene is TRBV6-6, the J gene TRBJ1-3, with D possibly TRBD1 on 6 matching bases. CDR3 region: CASTLGGTIYF. DNA for the CDR3: TGTGCCAGCACCCTAGGGGGGACCATATATTTT.